The rows below give T cell receptor beta chains drawn from one sample of a study of TIL therapy for anti-PD-1-resistant metastatic lung cancer. Measured with immunoSEQ multiplex PCR; TCRdb has only the in-frame clones, and not every one. The sample contains about 95,000 clones, around three fifths of which appear only once. The source was tumor tissue, collected at baseline. The receptors were gathered from a person aged 25-79 years with non-small cell lung cancer. CDR3s include the opening cysteine and the closing phenylalanine or tryptophan. Fields, in order: D gene, CDR3 length, V gene, J gene, clone size, CDR3 DNA, CDR3 protein. A D gene is named only where the DNA matches it firmly. Not every row has a clone size; where given, it reads once, few, many or a size class.

d_gene: .; len: 16; v_gene: TRBV4-1; j_gene: TRBJ1-3; abundance: .; CDR3nt: TGCGCCAGCAGCCAAGATTCTGCAGGGAGGCTAAACACCATATATTTT; CDR3aa: CASSQDSAGRLNTIYF
d_gene: TRBD1; len: 16; v_gene: TRBV4-1; j_gene: TRBJ1-6; abundance: few; CDR3nt: TGCGCCAGCAGCCAAGATTTTGGGACAGGACGGTCACCCCTCCACTTT; CDR3aa: CASSQDFGTGRSPLHF
d_gene: TRBD1; len: 16; v_gene: TRBV5-4; j_gene: TRBJ1-6; abundance: few; CDR3nt: TGTGCCAGCAGCTCATCAAACGACAGGGTAAATTCACCCCTCCACTTT; CDR3aa: CASSSSNDRVNSPLHF
d_gene: TRBD1; len: 13; v_gene: TRBV6-5; j_gene: TRBJ1-2; abundance: .; CDR3nt: TGTGCCAGCAGGACAGGGGTCTACTATGGCTACACCTTC; CDR3aa: CASRTGVYYGYTF
d_gene: .; len: 14; v_gene: TRBV4-1; j_gene: TRBJ1-4; abundance: .; CDR3nt: TGCGCCAGCAGCCACGGAGACAGGTTCGAAAAACTGTTTTTT; CDR3aa: CASSHGDRFEKLFF
d_gene: .; len: 14; v_gene: TRBV7-2; j_gene: TRBJ1-6; abundance: few; CDR3nt: TGTGCCAGCAGCTTAGCGCTTGGGGGTAGCCCCCTCCACTTT; CDR3aa: CASSLALGGSPLHF
d_gene: .; len: 13; v_gene: TRBV12-3/TRBV12-4; j_gene: TRBJ2-2; abundance: .; CDR3nt: TGTGCCAGCAGTAACAGGGTCACCGGGGAGCTGTTTTTT; CDR3aa: CASSNRVTGELFF
d_gene: .; len: 11; v_gene: TRBV5-1; j_gene: TRBJ2-7; abundance: .; CDR3nt: TGCGCCAGCAGCGCGAACTACGAGCAGTACTTC; CDR3aa: CASSANYEQYF
d_gene: TRBD2; len: 16; v_gene: TRBV6-5; j_gene: TRBJ2-1; abundance: few; CDR3nt: TGTGCCAGCAGTTCTATGACTAGCGGGGGGGCCAGAGAGCAGTTCTTC; CDR3aa: CASSSMTSGGAREQFF
d_gene: .; len: 15; v_gene: TRBV7-9; j_gene: TRBJ2-2; abundance: .; CDR3nt: TGTGCCAGCAGCCCTGACACGGGTCACACCGGGGAGCTGTTTTTT; CDR3aa: CASSPDTGHTGELFF
d_gene: .; len: 12; v_gene: TRBV18; j_gene: TRBJ1-1; abundance: .; CDR3nt: TGTGCCAGCTCCTCTCAAGGGACTGAAGCTTTCTTT; CDR3aa: CASSSQGTEAFF
d_gene: .; len: 14; v_gene: TRBV11-3; j_gene: TRBJ1-1; abundance: .; CDR3nt: TGTGCCAGCAGCTTAGGGAATTCAAACACTGAAGCTTTCTTT; CDR3aa: CASSLGNSNTEAFF
d_gene: .; len: 13; v_gene: TRBV2; j_gene: TRBJ1-5; abundance: .; CDR3nt: TGTGCCAGCAGTGAACTACTCCTGGGGCCCCAGCATTTT; CDR3aa: CASSELLLGPQHF
d_gene: .; len: 16; v_gene: TRBV5-6; j_gene: TRBJ1-2; abundance: once; CDR3nt: TGTGCCAGCAGCTTGCTAGGGGCGAGGGATCTATCTGGCTACACCTTC; CDR3aa: CASSLLGARDLSGYTF
d_gene: TRBD1; len: 14; v_gene: TRBV5-6; j_gene: TRBJ2-3; abundance: .; CDR3nt: TGTGCCAGCAGCGAGACAGGGGGAACAGATACGCAGTATTTT; CDR3aa: CASSETGGTDTQYF
d_gene: .; len: 8; v_gene: TRBV7-9; j_gene: TRBJ1-3; abundance: .; CDR3nt: TGTCCTGGAAACACCATATATTTT; CDR3aa: CPGNTIYF
d_gene: .; len: 16; v_gene: TRBV7-2; j_gene: TRBJ1-2; abundance: .; CDR3nt: TGTGCCAGCAGCCCTGGACAGTCGACAAGGAACCATGGCTACACCTTC; CDR3aa: CASSPGQSTRNHGYTF
d_gene: .; len: 14; v_gene: TRBV19; j_gene: TRBJ2-1; abundance: .; CDR3nt: TGTGCCTCTTCGGACTCCCTCGTTGGCAATGAGCAGTTCTTC; CDR3aa: CASSDSLVGNEQFF
d_gene: .; len: 15; v_gene: TRBV5-4; j_gene: TRBJ1-4; abundance: few; CDR3nt: TGTGCCAGCAGCCCTGCGGGGGTAACTAATGAAAAACTGTTTTTT; CDR3aa: CASSPAGVTNEKLFF
d_gene: .; len: 14; v_gene: TRBV11-3; j_gene: TRBJ2-2; abundance: .; CDR3nt: TGTGCCAGCAGGCAGGAGATGAACACCGGGGAGCTGTTTTTT; CDR3aa: CASRQEMNTGELFF
d_gene: .; len: 15; v_gene: TRBV10-3; j_gene: TRBJ2-7; abundance: once; CDR3nt: TGTGCCATCAGTGACGGGGGCAAACTATCCTACGAGCAGTACTTC; CDR3aa: CAISDGGKLSYEQYF
d_gene: .; len: 16; v_gene: TRBV6-1; j_gene: TRBJ2-3; abundance: .; CDR3nt: TGTGCCAGCAGTGAAGGGCTAGGCGTGGGCGCAGATACGCAGTATTTT; CDR3aa: CASSEGLGVGADTQYF
d_gene: .; len: 13; v_gene: TRBV7-9; j_gene: TRBJ1-6; abundance: .; CDR3nt: TGTGCCAGCAGCTTAGGCGTTGAATCACCCCTCCACTTT; CDR3aa: CASSLGVESPLHF